This record concerns one T cell receptor (beta chain) sequence. Its target is not known. Data came from immunoSEQ multiplex PCR; TCRdb stores just in-frame clones and leaves some out. The sample gives about 85,000 clones, 70% to 90% of which show up once; 2% to 2.5% is in the top ten. This sample is drawn from a study of radiotherapy plus CTLA-4 blockade in lung cancer. Study outcomes and limitations: Expansion in blood of tumor-derived TCR clones was seen after radiotherapy plus ipilimumab.

The sample in question was peripheral blood, obtained from a patient treated with radiotherapy plus ipilimumab. This receptor was identified in a human donor with non-small cell lung cancer who had a partial response to radiotherapy plus ipilimumab.

Here the CDR3 reads CSVEDQGTRDYEQYF. In nucleotides, the CDR3 is TGCAGCGTTGAAGACCAGGGGACGAGGGATTACGAGCAGTACTTC. V and J are TRBV29-1 and TRBJ2-7, with a tentative D call TRBD1 (6 bases). CDR3 length: 15 amino acids. Germline V lookup: CDR1 SQVTM, CDR2 ANQGSEA. Trimming pared 0 bases from V and 4 bases from J, leaving 16 bases between.